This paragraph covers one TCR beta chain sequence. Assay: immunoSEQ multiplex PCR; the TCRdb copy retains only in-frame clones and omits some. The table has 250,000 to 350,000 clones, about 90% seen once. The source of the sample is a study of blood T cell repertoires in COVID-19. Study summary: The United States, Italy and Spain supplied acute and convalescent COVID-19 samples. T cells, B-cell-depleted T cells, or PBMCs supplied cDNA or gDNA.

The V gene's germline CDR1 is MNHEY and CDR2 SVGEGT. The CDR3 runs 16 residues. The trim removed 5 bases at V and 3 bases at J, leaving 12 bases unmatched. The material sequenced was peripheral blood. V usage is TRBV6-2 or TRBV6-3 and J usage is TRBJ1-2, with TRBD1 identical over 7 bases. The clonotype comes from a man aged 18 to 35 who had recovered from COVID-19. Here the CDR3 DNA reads TGTGCCAGCAGTGACCGTGGGACAGCGGCCCACTATGGCTACACCTTC. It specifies CASSDRGTAAHYGYTF.